These 5 T cell receptor beta chains originate from one sample sequenced in a study of blood T cells in healthy people across ages. Combining a sample-barcoded 5' primer with a J-beta primer mix, a second PCR ran for 7 to 11 cycles. MiXCR was run by TCRdb on the 5' RACE reads, yielding one entry per CDR3 protein. This sample carries around 870,000 distinct CDR3 sequences, 25% to 35% of them seen once, and the ten largest clones take roughly 17%. Sequencing input: blood. These receptors all come from a woman over 75 in good health.

This clonotype has more than one count but fewer than ten. Just one base apart from a much larger clone, this may be a read error. The chain links TRBV5-1 to TRBJ2-7; D remains ambiguous. Looked up from germline, CDR1 is SGHRS and CDR2 is YFSETQ. The CDR3 is 12 residues long. CDR3 loop: CASSTTSCEQYF. The CDR3 DNA is TGCGCCAGCAGCACTACCTCCTGCGAGCAGTACTTC.

This clonotype was counted only a few times. A single base separates this from a much larger clone, so it may be a read error. This chain connects TRBV2 to TRBJ2-7; 9 nucleotides align to TRBD2. V gave up 6 bases and J gave up 7 bases; unmatched junction bases: 4. This CDR3 comprises 12 residues. Germline V gene data show CDR1 as SNHLY and CDR2 as FYNNEI. CDR3 amino acids: CASRRTSVEQYF. The CDR3 nucleotides are TGTGCCAGCAGGAGGACTAGCGTAGAGCAGTACTTC.

With respect to this clonotype: This sequence may be a read error, since a much larger clone differs from it by one base. This sequence joins TRBV5-1 and TRBJ2-7; 11 bases map to TRBD2. With 4 bases clipped from V and 7 bases from J, the junction kept 10 bases outside the gene matches. Per the germline V gene, CDR1 is SGHRS and CDR2 is YFSETQ. This CDR3 is built from 15 residues. The CDR3 coding sequence is TGCGCCAGCAGCGTAGTAGCGGGGGGGTACAATGAGCAGTACTTC. Its translation is CASSVVAGGYNEQYF. Full variable domain (remainder filled in from reference TRBV5-1 and TRBJ2-7): KAGVTQTPRYLIKTRGQQVTLSCSPISGHRSVSWYQQTPGQGLQFLFEYFSETQRNKGNFPGRFSGRQFSNSRSEMNVSTLELGDSALYLCASSVVAGGYNEQYFGPGTRLTVT.

With respect to this clonotype: Being one base from a much bigger clone, this may be a read error. The chain links TRBV2 to TRBJ2-3; D is ambiguous. This CDR3 is built from 15 residues. Per the germline V gene, CDR1 is SNHLY and CDR2 is FYNNEI. The CDR3 here is CANSKGISNTDTQYF. The CDR3 bases are TGTGCCAACAGTAAGGGAATCTCTAACACAGATACGCAGTATTTT.

The CDR3 DNA reads TGTGCCAGCAGTCAACGGCGGAGCGGGGGGTCTCGAGAGCAGTTCTTC. This gives the protein CASSQRRSGGSREQFF. The chain is built from TRBV7-2 and TRBJ2-1; 9 bases align to TRBD2. Losses at the gene ends were 6 bases for V and 10 bases for J; bases not matched to a gene: 16. CDR1 and CDR2 from the germline V gene are SGHTA and FQGNSA. The CDR3 length is 16 residues.